A single TCR beta chain is shown here with its context. The antigen is undetermined. This entry is derived from a study of T-cell memory formation after mild COVID-19. Overall study context: TCR clusters were mostly confined to one donor each. Study-wide results and caveats: Confirmation was lacking for SARS-CoV-2 specificity of second-wave clones that peaked on day 37.

TCRalpha and TCRbeta libraries used 5'RACE with constant-segment primers and UMIs. MiXCR was run by TCRdb on the 5' RACE reads, yielding one entry per CDR3 protein. Of more than 350,000 distinct CDR3 sequences listed, about 15% are singletons. With V trimmed by 5 bases and J by 8 bases, 12 bases remained unmatched. CDR3 size: 16 residues. Germline CDR1 reads SGHTA; CDR2 reads FQGNSA. The clonotype originates from a man aged 18 to 35 who had mild COVID-19 (a few samples of this study predate the infection). Cell type and time point are not known. The sample was PBMCs or a T cell subset sorted from them (not recorded which). The chain couples TRBV7-2 to TRBJ1-4; TRBD1 aligns across 9 bases. CDR3 coding DNA: TGTGCCAGCAGCGGATCACTACAGGGGGCGGGAGAAAAACTGTTTTTT. It translates to CASSGSLQGAGEKLFF.